This TCR beta chain was identified in a study of T cell changes during pregnancy in multiple sclerosis (dated by TCRdb to between 2018 and 2020). Looking at the study overall: The study examined how the T cell repertoire changed over the course of pregnancy in women with multiple sclerosis.

The CDR3, cysteine through phenylalanine, is 11 amino acids long. The CDR3 DNA has 33 bases and is translated from base 1. V was cut back by 3 bases and J by 14 bases, leaving a gap of 13 bases between them. Via the germline V gene, CDR1 is KGHSH and CDR2 LQKENI. The library was obtained by the immunoSEQ multiplex PCR assay. In TCRdb, the immuneACCESS table is reduced to in-frame sequences with V and J assigned. These tables do not hold every clone; where another copy was compared, an unresolved V gene accounts for under half, and the others remain unexplained. This sample comprises some 29,000 clones, roughly 91% of them detected only once. Clones ranked in the top ten supply about 3.7% of the sample. A word on this clone: Its antigen remains undetermined. Within one base of it there is no much larger clone, and no base qualities were kept.

This sequence was found in a female donor in good health, enrolled as a control in a pregnancy study. The source material was CD8+ T cells from peripheral blood mononuclear cells, sampled in the second trimester of pregnancy. In this chain, TRBV18 is recombined with TRBJ1-2; the D gene lacks a confident call. In nucleotides, the sequence is TGTGCCAGCTCACCCGGGCGGGGTTCAACCTTC. This sequence encodes CASSPGRGSTF. Joined to the reference TRBV18 and TRBJ1-2 proteins, this CDR3 gives the full variable domain: NAGVMQNPRHLVRRRGQEARLRCSPMKGHSHVYWYRQLPEEGLKFMVYLQKENIIDESGMPKERFSAEFPKEGPSILRIQQVVRGDSAAYFCASSPGRGSTFGSGTRLTVV.